This TCR beta chain was recorded in a study of T-cell reconstitution after alpha-beta-depleted transplantation in children. Study-wide points: The high TCRbeta diversity at day 60 in some patients came from surviving recipient T cells and thymic progenitors. One year post-transplant, T-cell counts and diversity were largely derived from T cells produced anew. In patients about two months after transplant, alpha-beta T cells reportedly arose from several hundred expanded graft clones.

Unique molecular identifiers were incorporated during preparation of the TCRbeta library. TCRdb processed the PCR reads anew with MiXCR; each CDR3 protein has one entry. The table shows more than 200,000 distinct CDR3 sequences, with about 25% occurring only once. Germline V gene data show CDR1 as SGHTA and CDR2 as FQGNSA. CDR3 length equals 15 residues. Unmatched junction bases numbered 10, after V lost 4 bases and J lost 9 bases. Concerning this clonotype: Its antigen remains unidentified.

The chain uses TRBV7-2 and TRBJ2-7; 12 bases fit TRBD2. The source material was PBMCs, sampled before TCRalphabeta/CD19-depleted stem cell transplant. This clonotype was sampled from a girl between 2 and 10 years old with Fanconi anemia, due to receive a stem cell transplant. The CDR3 is CASSSRLAGVEVQYF. The CDR3 region has the DNA TGTGCCAGCAGCTCACGACTAGCGGGAGTTGAGGTGCAGTACTTC.